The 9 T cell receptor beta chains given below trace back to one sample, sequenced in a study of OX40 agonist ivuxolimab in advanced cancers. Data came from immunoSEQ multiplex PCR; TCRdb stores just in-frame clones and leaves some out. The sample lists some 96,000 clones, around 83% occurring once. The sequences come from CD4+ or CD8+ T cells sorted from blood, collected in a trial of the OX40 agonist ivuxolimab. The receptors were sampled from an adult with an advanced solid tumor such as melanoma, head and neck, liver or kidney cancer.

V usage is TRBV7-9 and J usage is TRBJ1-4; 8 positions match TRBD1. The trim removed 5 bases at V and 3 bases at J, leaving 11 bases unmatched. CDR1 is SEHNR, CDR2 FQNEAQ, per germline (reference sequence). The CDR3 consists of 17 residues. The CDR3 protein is CASSPGGGQGANEKLFF. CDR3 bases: TGTGCCAGCAGCCCTGGGGGAGGACAGGGAGCTAATGAAAAACTGTTTTTT.

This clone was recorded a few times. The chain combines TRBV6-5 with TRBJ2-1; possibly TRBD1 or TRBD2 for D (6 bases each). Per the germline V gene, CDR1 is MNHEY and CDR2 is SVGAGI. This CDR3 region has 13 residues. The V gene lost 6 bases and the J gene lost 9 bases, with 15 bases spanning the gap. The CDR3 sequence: CASRGGPRGEQFF. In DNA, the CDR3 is TGTGCCAGCAGAGGGGGGCCCCGCGGTGAGCAGTTCTTC.

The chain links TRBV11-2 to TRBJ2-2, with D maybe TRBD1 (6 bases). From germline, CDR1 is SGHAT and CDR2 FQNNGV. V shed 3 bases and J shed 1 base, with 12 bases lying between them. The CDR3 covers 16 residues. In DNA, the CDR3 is TGTGCCAGCAGCTTTGGCAGGGGTCAGAACACCGGGGAGCTGTTTTTT. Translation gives CASSFGRGQNTGELFF.

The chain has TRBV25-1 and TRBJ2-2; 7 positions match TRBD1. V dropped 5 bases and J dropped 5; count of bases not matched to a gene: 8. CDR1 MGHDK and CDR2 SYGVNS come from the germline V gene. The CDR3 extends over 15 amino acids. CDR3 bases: TGTGCCAGCAGTACCACAGGGGTTGTGACCGGGGAGCTGTTTTTT. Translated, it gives CASSTTGVVTGELFF.

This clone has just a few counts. The CDR3 DNA reads as TGTGCCAGCAGTGAAGAAACAGGGATCTACGAGCAGTACTTC. Residues: CASSEETGIYEQYF. The chain is built from TRBV6-1 and TRBJ2-7; D is possibly TRBD1 (6 bases). CDR1 is MNHNS and CDR2 is SASEGT in the germline V gene. V was shortened by 1 base and J by 3 bases, with 10 bases between the two germline ends. This CDR3 has 14 residues.

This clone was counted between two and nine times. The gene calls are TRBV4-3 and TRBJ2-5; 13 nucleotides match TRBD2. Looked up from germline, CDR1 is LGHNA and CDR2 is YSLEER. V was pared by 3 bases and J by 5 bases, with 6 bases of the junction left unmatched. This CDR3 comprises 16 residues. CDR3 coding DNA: TGCGCCAGCAGCCAGGGGACTAGCGGGGAATTGGAGACCCAGTACTTC. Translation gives CASSQGTSGELETQYF.

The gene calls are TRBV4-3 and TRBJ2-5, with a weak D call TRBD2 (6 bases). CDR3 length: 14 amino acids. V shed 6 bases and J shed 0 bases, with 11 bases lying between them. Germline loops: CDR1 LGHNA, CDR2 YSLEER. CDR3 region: CASRARRDQETQYF. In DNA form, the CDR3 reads TGCGCCAGCAGAGCGCGGAGGGACCAAGAGACCCAGTACTTC.

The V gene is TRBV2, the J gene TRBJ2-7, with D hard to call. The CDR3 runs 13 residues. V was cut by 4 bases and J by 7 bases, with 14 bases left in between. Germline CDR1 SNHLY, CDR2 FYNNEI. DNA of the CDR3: TGTGCCAGCAGTGGGTCCCGGGCCGAAGAGCAGTACTTC. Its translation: CASSGSRAEEQYF.

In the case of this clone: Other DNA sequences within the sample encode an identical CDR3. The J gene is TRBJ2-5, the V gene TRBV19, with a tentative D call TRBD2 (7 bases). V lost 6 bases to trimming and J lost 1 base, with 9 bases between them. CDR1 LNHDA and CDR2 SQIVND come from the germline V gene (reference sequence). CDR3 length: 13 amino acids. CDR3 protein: CASSGGLQETQYF. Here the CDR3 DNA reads TGTGCCAGTAGCGGGGGGCTCCAAGAGACCCAGTACTTC. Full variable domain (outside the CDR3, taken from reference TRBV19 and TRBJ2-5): DGGITQSPKYLFRKEGQNVTLSCEQNLNHDAMYWYRQDPGQGLRLIYYSQIVNDFQKGDIAEGYSVSREKKESFPLTVTSAQKNPTAFYLCASSGGLQETQYFGPGTRLLVL.